The rows below give T cell receptor beta chains drawn from one sample of a study of blood T cell repertoires in COVID-19. Measured with immunoSEQ multiplex PCR; TCRdb has only the in-frame clones, and not every one. The sample holds over 45,000 clones, about nine tenths seen once. Sequences were obtained from peripheral blood. Source of these receptors: a man over 45 with active COVID-19. The CDR3 runs from the conserved cysteine through the conserved F or W. D genes are given only for firm matches. Only part of the rows carry a size: once, few, many, or a class if the clone is expanded.

j_call: TRBJ1-3; d_call: -; cdr3_length: 15; clone_size: -; v_call: TRBV27; cdr3_aa: CASSSLTGTRGTIYF; cdr3_nt: TGTGCCAGCAGTTCCCTGACGGGCACCCGGGGGACCATATATTTT
j_call: TRBJ2-2; d_call: TRBD2; cdr3_length: 12; clone_size: -; v_call: TRBV2; cdr3_aa: CASGRVTGELFF; cdr3_nt: TGTGCCAGCGGGAGGGTAACCGGGGAGCTGTTTTTT
j_call: TRBJ2-5; d_call: -; cdr3_length: 15; clone_size: -; v_call: TRBV24-1; cdr3_aa: CATSDPRQARETQYF; cdr3_nt: TGTGCCACCAGTGACCCTAGACAGGCAAGGGAGACCCAGTACTTC
j_call: TRBJ2-7; d_call: -; cdr3_length: 13; clone_size: -; v_call: TRBV25-1; cdr3_aa: CASRRDSVYEQYF; cdr3_nt: TGTGCCAGCAGGCGGGACAGCGTCTACGAGCAGTACTTC
j_call: TRBJ1-5; d_call: -; cdr3_length: 12; clone_size: once; v_call: TRBV7-9; cdr3_aa: CASSGGNQPQHF; cdr3_nt: TGTGCCAGCAGTGGGGGGAATCAGCCCCAGCATTTT
j_call: TRBJ2-1; d_call: TRBD1; cdr3_length: 15; clone_size: -; v_call: TRBV6-5; cdr3_aa: CASTLGTGVANEQFF; cdr3_nt: TGTGCCAGCACCCTTGGGACAGGAGTCGCCAATGAGCAGTTCTTC
j_call: TRBJ1-5; d_call: TRBD1; cdr3_length: 12; clone_size: -; v_call: TRBV29-1; cdr3_aa: CSPRQGDQPQHF; cdr3_nt: TGCAGCCCGAGACAGGGGGATCAGCCCCAGCATTTT
j_call: TRBJ2-1; d_call: TRBD2; cdr3_length: 16; clone_size: -; v_call: TRBV19; cdr3_aa: CASSPIAGSSYNEQFF; cdr3_nt: TGTGCCAGTAGTCCTATAGCGGGCTCCTCCTACAATGAGCAGTTCTTC
j_call: TRBJ2-1; d_call: TRBD1; cdr3_length: 13; clone_size: -; v_call: TRBV30; cdr3_aa: CAWRGTAYNEQFF; cdr3_nt: TGTGCCTGGAGGGGGACAGCATACAATGAGCAGTTCTTC
j_call: TRBJ2-1; d_call: TRBD2; cdr3_length: 15; clone_size: -; v_call: TRBV7-9; cdr3_aa: CASSFQREPNNEQFF; cdr3_nt: TGTGCCAGCAGCTTCCAGCGGGAGCCGAACAATGAGCAGTTCTTC
j_call: TRBJ1-1; d_call: TRBD1; cdr3_length: 13; clone_size: -; v_call: TRBV7-9; cdr3_aa: CASSLPGGEAAFF; cdr3_nt: TGTGCCAGCAGCTTACCAGGGGGCGAGGCCGCTTTCTTT
j_call: TRBJ1-2; d_call: -; cdr3_length: 12; clone_size: -; v_call: TRBV20-1; cdr3_aa: CSASMGAYGYTF; cdr3_nt: TGCAGTGCTAGTATGGGGGCCTATGGCTACACCTTC
j_call: TRBJ2-1; d_call: -; cdr3_length: 15; clone_size: -; v_call: TRBV9; cdr3_aa: CASSEALANRNEQFF; cdr3_nt: TGTGCCAGCAGCGAAGCACTAGCAAATCGGAATGAGCAGTTCTTC
j_call: TRBJ2-5; d_call: -; cdr3_length: 13; clone_size: -; v_call: TRBV7-2; cdr3_aa: CASSLAARQTQYF; cdr3_nt: TGTGCCAGCAGCTTAGCGGCCAGGCAGACCCAGTACTTC
j_call: TRBJ2-6; d_call: TRBD2; cdr3_length: 17; clone_size: -; v_call: TRBV6-6; cdr3_aa: CASSQTSGSAGANVLTF; cdr3_nt: TGTGCCAGCAGTCAGACTAGCGGGAGCGCTGGGGCCAACGTCCTGACTTTC
j_call: TRBJ2-1; d_call: TRBD2; cdr3_length: 15; clone_size: -; v_call: TRBV7-2; cdr3_aa: CASSLVAGGYNEQFF; cdr3_nt: TGTGCCAGCAGCTTAGTCGCGGGGGGTTACAATGAGCAGTTCTTC
j_call: TRBJ1-4; d_call: -; cdr3_length: 15; clone_size: -; v_call: TRBV5-4; cdr3_aa: CASSLGSGQYEKLFF; cdr3_nt: TGTGCCAGCAGCTTGGGGTCAGGGCAGTATGAAAAACTGTTTTTT
j_call: TRBJ2-1; d_call: -; cdr3_length: 14; clone_size: -; v_call: TRBV5-6; cdr3_aa: CASLGKYSYNEQFF; cdr3_nt: TGTGCCAGCCTCGGGAAATACTCCTACAATGAGCAGTTCTTC
j_call: TRBJ1-1; d_call: TRBD1; cdr3_length: 15; clone_size: -; v_call: TRBV19; cdr3_aa: CASRTPGQLNTEAFF; cdr3_nt: TGTGCCAGTAGGACTCCGGGACAGTTGAACACTGAAGCTTTCTTT
j_call: TRBJ2-2; d_call: -; cdr3_length: 15; clone_size: -; v_call: TRBV5-1; cdr3_aa: CASSLQAGNTGELFF; cdr3_nt: TGCGCCAGCAGCTTACAAGCGGGTAACACCGGGGAGCTGTTTTTT
j_call: TRBJ2-1; d_call: -; cdr3_length: 10; clone_size: few; v_call: TRBV11-2; cdr3_aa: CASSLNEQFF; cdr3_nt: TGTGCCAGCAGCCTAAATGAGCAGTTCTTC
j_call: TRBJ2-3; d_call: TRBD2; cdr3_length: 12; clone_size: -; v_call: TRBV5-1; cdr3_aa: CASSFGRDTQYF; cdr3_nt: TGCGCCAGCAGCTTCGGGAGGGATACGCAGTATTTT
j_call: TRBJ1-6; d_call: -; cdr3_length: 13; clone_size: -; v_call: TRBV7-2; cdr3_aa: CASREQDYSPLHF; cdr3_nt: TGTGCCAGCAGGGAACAGGATTATTCACCCCTCCACTTT
j_call: TRBJ2-7; d_call: -; cdr3_length: 15; clone_size: -; v_call: TRBV4-1; cdr3_aa: CASSPRLGFSDEQYF; cdr3_nt: TGCGCCAGCAGCCCTCGGCTGGGGTTTAGCGACGAGCAGTACTTC
j_call: TRBJ1-2; d_call: TRBD1; cdr3_length: 16; clone_size: -; v_call: TRBV7-8; cdr3_aa: CASSSTPGQGAYGYTF; cdr3_nt: TGTGCCAGCAGCTCCACCCCGGGACAGGGGGCTTATGGCTACACCTTC
j_call: TRBJ2-1; d_call: -; cdr3_length: 12; clone_size: -; v_call: TRBV4-3; cdr3_aa: CASSQDPREQFF; cdr3_nt: TGCGCCAGCAGCCAAGATCCCCGTGAGCAGTTCTTC
j_call: TRBJ1-3; d_call: -; cdr3_length: 15; clone_size: -; v_call: TRBV7-9; cdr3_aa: CASSPRGAFGNTIYF; cdr3_nt: TGTGCCAGCAGCCCCCGGGGGGCGTTCGGAAACACCATATATTTT
j_call: TRBJ1-1; d_call: TRBD1; cdr3_length: 13; clone_size: -; v_call: TRBV27; cdr3_aa: CASRRGRWTEAFF; cdr3_nt: TGTGCCAGCAGAAGGGGGCGGTGGACTGAAGCTTTCTTT
j_call: TRBJ2-1; d_call: TRBD2; cdr3_length: 15; clone_size: -; v_call: TRBV6-5; cdr3_aa: CASSYLSGSKNEQFF; cdr3_nt: TGTGCCAGCAGTTATCTTAGCGGGAGTAAGAATGAGCAGTTCTTC
j_call: TRBJ1-1; d_call: -; cdr3_length: 14; clone_size: -; v_call: TRBV3-1/TRBV3-2; cdr3_aa: CASSQARGSNEAFF; cdr3_nt: TGTGCCAGCAGCCAAGCCAGGGGAAGTAATGAAGCTTTCTTT
j_call: TRBJ1-1; d_call: -; cdr3_length: 11; clone_size: -; v_call: TRBV18; cdr3_aa: CASSPDSSAFF; cdr3_nt: TGTGCCAGCTCACCGGACAGCTCGGCTTTCTTT
j_call: TRBJ1-2; d_call: -; cdr3_length: 12; clone_size: -; v_call: TRBV30; cdr3_aa: CARYRVDYGYTF; cdr3_nt: TGTGCCCGCTACAGGGTCGACTATGGCTACACCTTC
j_call: TRBJ1-3; d_call: -; cdr3_length: 14; clone_size: -; v_call: TRBV7-2; cdr3_aa: CASSLVGPGNTIYF; cdr3_nt: TGTGCCAGCAGCTTAGTTGGCCCTGGAAACACCATATATTTT
j_call: TRBJ1-6; d_call: -; cdr3_length: 16; clone_size: -; v_call: TRBV6-2/TRBV6-3; cdr3_aa: CASSYLPGGDSSPLHF; cdr3_nt: TGTGCCAGCAGTTACCTCCCCGGCGGGGACTCTTCACCCCTCCACTTT
j_call: TRBJ2-2; d_call: TRBD2; cdr3_length: 15; clone_size: -; v_call: TRBV7-2; cdr3_aa: CASSSSGGPTGELFF; cdr3_nt: TGTGCCAGCAGCTCTAGCGGGGGTCCGACAGGGGAGCTGTTTTTT
j_call: TRBJ2-3; d_call: -; cdr3_length: 13; clone_size: -; v_call: TRBV30; cdr3_aa: CAWSVSGAGDPYF; cdr3_nt: TGTGCCTGGAGTGTAAGTGGGGCAGGGGATCCGTATTTT
j_call: TRBJ2-4; d_call: TRBD1; cdr3_length: 15; clone_size: once; v_call: TRBV7-9; cdr3_aa: CASSKTGVGKNIQYF; cdr3_nt: TGTGCCAGCAGCAAAACAGGGGTAGGCAAAAACATTCAGTACTTC